Shown below are 10 T cell receptor beta chains from a single sample sequenced in a study of cytomegalovirus exposure and HLA in healthy donors. This table comes from immunoSEQ multiplex PCR, and its TCRdb copy is limited to in-frame clones, with some not included. The sample has more than 200,000 clones; 90% are singletons. Sequences were obtained from PBMCs. The receptors here all came from a woman aged 25 to 39 in good health and CMV-seronegative.

This chain links TRBV5-4 with TRBJ1-2, with D perhaps TRBD1 (5 bases). The germline V gene has CDR1 SGHNT and CDR2 YYREEE (reference sequence). The CDR3 spans 15 residues. V was trimmed by 4 bases and J by 3 bases, leaving 16 bases between them. The CDR3 loop reads CASSGERGRDYGYTF. The CDR3 DNA follows: TGTGCCAGCAGCGGCGAGAGGGGCCGTGACTATGGCTACACCTTC.

This chain uses TRBV30 with TRBJ1-5, with D tentatively TRBD1 (6 bases). V was shortened by 5 bases and J by 5 bases, with 10 bases between the two germline ends. CDR1 is GTSNPN, CDR2 SVGIG, per germline (reference sequence). The CDR3 totals 12 residues. In DNA form, the CDR3 reads TGTGCCTGGGGGGACAACCATCAGCCCCAGCATTTT. The encoded protein is CAWGDNHQPQHF.

This chain connects TRBV15 to TRBJ2-2; D ambiguous. The CDR3 spans 18 residues. Trimming removed 0 bases at V and 1 base at J, with 15 bases between. Germline V gene sequence: CDR1 LNHNV, CDR2 YYDKDF (reference sequence). The CDR3 nucleotides are TGTGCCACCAGCAGAGAGGCAGGAGCCTACTGGAACACCGGGGAGCTGTTTTTT. Encoded protein: CATSREAGAYWNTGELFF.

The chain couples TRBV9 to TRBJ2-7, with 10 bases that match TRBD2. Per germline, CDR1 SGDLS and CDR2 YYNGEE. After removal of 0 bases from V and 5 bases from J, the junction contained 17 bases not matched to a gene. The CDR3 extends over 19 amino acids. The DNA for the CDR3 is TGTGCCAGCAGCGTAGGCGGGACTAGCGAAAGGGGGAGAACTCACGAGCAGTACTTC. Protein sequence: CASSVGGTSERGRTHEQYF.

The CDR3 protein is CASSDSRQGKGGRAPETQYF. The CDR3 DNA follows: TGTGCCAGCAGTGACTCGCGGCAGGGGAAGGGCGGGAGGGCCCCAGAGACCCAGTACTTC. The gene calls are TRBV6-4 and TRBJ2-5, with TRBD2 matching over 9 bases. This CDR3 contains 20 residues. Germline trimming cut 0 bases from V and 4 bases from J; bases unmatched to any gene: 18. Germline CDR1 is MRHNA and CDR2 is SNTAGT.

The DNA of the CDR3 is TGTGCCAGCAGCGGGCAGGGGGCGATGAGGAACACCGGGGAGCTGTTTTTT. Its protein is CASSGQGAMRNTGELFF. This chain connects TRBV5-4 to TRBJ2-2; TRBD1 aligns across 8 bases. Germline V CDR1 and CDR2: SGHNT, YYREEE (reference sequence). The CDR3 runs to 17 residues. Trimming cost V 4 bases and J 1 base; bases outside gene matches: 9.

J is TRBJ1-1 and V is TRBV20-1; D is ambiguous. This CDR3 is 11 amino acids long. Germline CDR1 reads DFQATT; CDR2 reads SNEGSKA (reference sequence). V was cut by 3 bases and J by 4 bases, with 6 bases left in between. This chain's CDR3 is CSASPFTEAFF. The CDR3, as DNA: TGCAGTGCTAGCCCCTTCACTGAAGCTTTCTTT.

J is TRBJ2-4 and V is TRBV5-6, with TRBD1 matching over 7 bases. V was clipped by 5 bases and J by 0 bases; unmatched bases: 11. CDR1 SGHDT and CDR2 YYEEEE come from the germline V gene. CDR3 size: 17 residues. CDR3 residues: CASSPGQLRLAKNIQYF. DNA of the CDR3: TGTGCCAGCAGTCCGGGACAGCTACGCCTAGCCAAAAACATTCAGTACTTC.

The genes are TRBV27 and TRBJ2-7; D not certain. Germline values: CDR1 MNHEY, CDR2 SMNVEV (reference sequence). The CDR3 runs 12 residues. V lost 2 bases and J 3 bases, leaving 5 bases between the germline ends. CDR3 sequence (DNA): TGTGCCAGCAGTTTACCGGTCTACGAGCAGTACTTC. As protein: CASSLPVYEQYF.

The V gene is TRBV7-6, the J gene TRBJ2-7, with D tentatively TRBD1 (5 bases). V was shortened by 4 bases and J by 0 bases, with 7 bases between the two germline ends. Germline-derived CDR1 and CDR2 are SGHVS and FNYEAQ. The CDR3 has 13 residues. This CDR3 reads CASSSGISYEQYF. CDR3 coding DNA: TGTGCCAGCAGCTCAGGGATCTCCTACGAGCAGTACTTC.